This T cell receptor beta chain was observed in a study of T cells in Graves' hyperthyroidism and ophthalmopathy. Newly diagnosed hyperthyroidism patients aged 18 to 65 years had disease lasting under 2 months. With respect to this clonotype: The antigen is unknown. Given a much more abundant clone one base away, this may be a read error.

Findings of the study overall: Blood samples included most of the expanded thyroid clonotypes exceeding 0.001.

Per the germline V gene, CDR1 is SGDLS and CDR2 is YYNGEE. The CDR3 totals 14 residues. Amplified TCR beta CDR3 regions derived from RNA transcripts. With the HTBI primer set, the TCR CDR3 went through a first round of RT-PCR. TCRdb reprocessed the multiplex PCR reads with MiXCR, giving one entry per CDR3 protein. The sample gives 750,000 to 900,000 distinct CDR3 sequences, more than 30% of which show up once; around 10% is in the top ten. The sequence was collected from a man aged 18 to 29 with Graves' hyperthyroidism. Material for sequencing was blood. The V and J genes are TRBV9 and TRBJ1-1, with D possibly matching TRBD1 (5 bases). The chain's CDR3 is CANSGGGAYTEAFF. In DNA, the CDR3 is TGTGCCAACAGCGGGGGAGGTGCGTACACTGAAGCTTTCTTT.